The 8 T cell receptor beta chains listed next were all sequenced from one sample in a study of shared clonotypes between healthy human individuals (dated by TCRdb to the early 2020s). CD8 naive samples consisted of CD45RO-negative cells that were positively selected for CCR7, yielding a CD45RA+CCR7+ population without TemRA cells. Receptor libraries were prepared by the immunoSEQ multiplex PCR assay. As stored in TCRdb, this immuneACCESS dataset retains in-frame rearrangements with V and J assigned. A fraction of the clones does not appear; measured against another copy, unresolved V genes explain less than half of the discrepancy, and the remainder lacks a known reason. The sample table lists about 2.1 million clones, about 93% of them with a count of one. Around 1.7% of the sample belongs to the ten largest clones. The sample taken for sequencing was naive CD8+ T cells from PBMCs. Sample cell subset or site, as interpreted from the label and publication: CD45RA+CCR7+. All receptors come from a man younger than 35 in good health. Some clones in this sample may be carry-over from other donors' samples.

The chain is built from TRBV7-9 and TRBJ1-5, with TRBD1 matching 7 bases. The CDR3 length is 15 residues. The germline V gene encodes CDR1 SEHNR and CDR2 FQNEAQ (reference sequence). The trim removed 2 bases at V and 5 bases at J, leaving 6 bases unmatched. Written as DNA, the CDR3 is TGTGCCAGCAGCTTATCCGGCAGGGGGGATCAGCCCCAGCATTTT. Amino acids: CASSLSGRGDQPQHF. The variable domain in full, completed from reference TRBV7-9 and TRBJ1-5, reads DTGVSQNPRHKITKRGQNVTFRCDPISEHNRLYWYRQTLGQGPEFLTYFQNEAQLEKSRLLSDRFSAERPKGSFSTLEIQRTEQGDSAMYLCASSLSGRGDQPQHFGDGTRLSIL.

This clone was found once. The chain joins TRBV4-3 to TRBJ2-3, with D possibly matching TRBD2 (5 bases). Trimming cost V 3 bases and J 3 bases, with 13 bases left between them. The CDR3 has 15 amino acids. The germline CDR1 and CDR2 sequences are LGHNA and YSLEER. In nucleotides, the CDR3 is TGCGCCAGCAGCCATAGAGCGGAGAGAACAGATACGCAGTATTTT. Amino acid sequence: CASSHRAERTDTQYF.

This clone was counted between two and nine times. The chain combines TRBV6-1 with TRBJ2-2, with TRBD1 as a possible D gene (6 bases). Trimming cost V 6 bases and J 6 bases, with 14 bases left between them. This CDR3 is built from 14 residues. Germline V gene lookup returns CDR1 MNHNS and CDR2 SASEGT. The CDR3 spells CASRIGGAAGELFF. In nucleotides, the CDR3 is TGTGCCAGCAGGATAGGGGGAGCGGCCGGGGAGCTGTTTTTT.

This chain links TRBV5-4 with TRBJ2-7; D is undetermined. V lost 4 bases and J lost 3, with 17 bases in between. The germline V gene has CDR1 SGHNT and CDR2 YYREEE (reference sequence). The CDR3 spans 15 residues. CDR3 in DNA: TGTGCCAGCAGCCTGGTGCGAAGCGAGGACTACGAGCAGTACTTC. It codes for CASSLVRSEDYEQYF.

The chain is built from TRBV27 and TRBJ2-1; D is perhaps TRBD1 (5 bases). The CDR3 length is 17 residues. Germline V lookup: CDR1 MNHEY, CDR2 SMNVEV (reference sequence). The V gene lost 1 base and the J gene lost 2 bases, with 15 bases spanning the gap. CDR3 nucleotide sequence: TGTGCCAGCAGTTTATTGGGGCAGAGCCATACCTACAATGAGCAGTTCTTC. It codes for CASSLLGQSHTYNEQFF.

The V gene is TRBV6-1, the J gene TRBJ2-7; TRBD1 might be the D (5 bases). The germline CDR1 and CDR2 sequences are MNHNS and SASEGT. V was pared by 4 bases and J by 1 base, with 14 bases between. CDR3 length: 15 amino acids. The CDR3 region is CASSGKGQGSYEQYF. CDR3 in DNA: TGTGCCAGCAGTGGTAAAGGACAAGGATCCTACGAGCAGTACTTC.

CDR3 nucleotides: TGTGCCAGCAGCCCGTCGGGAGGGCCCGTCAATGAGCAGTTCTTC. This codes for CASSPSGGPVNEQFF. The rearrangement links TRBV27 to TRBJ2-1, with TRBD2 identical over 8 bases. Germline V gene sequence: CDR1 MNHEY, CDR2 SMNVEV (reference sequence). The CDR3 has 15 residues. Trimming removed 6 bases from V and 6 bases from J; junction bases left unmatched: 10.

The chain joins TRBV18 to TRBJ2-7; TRBD1 is a possible D gene (6 bases). Germline CDR1 is KGHSH and CDR2 is LQKENI. This CDR3 is built from 15 residues. With 0 bases removed from V and 5 bases from J, the gap between germline ends came to 14 bases. CDR3 DNA sequence: TGTGCCAGCTCACCACCGCTTGGGGGCACCGACGAGCAGTACTTC. This translates into CASSPPLGGTDEQYF. Filled out from reference TRBV18 and TRBJ2-7, the complete variable domain reads NAGVMQNPRHLVRRRGQEARLRCSPMKGHSHVYWYRQLPEEGLKFMVYLQKENIIDESGMPKERFSAEFPKEGPSILRIQQVVRGDSAAYFCASSPPLGGTDEQYFGPGTRLTVT.